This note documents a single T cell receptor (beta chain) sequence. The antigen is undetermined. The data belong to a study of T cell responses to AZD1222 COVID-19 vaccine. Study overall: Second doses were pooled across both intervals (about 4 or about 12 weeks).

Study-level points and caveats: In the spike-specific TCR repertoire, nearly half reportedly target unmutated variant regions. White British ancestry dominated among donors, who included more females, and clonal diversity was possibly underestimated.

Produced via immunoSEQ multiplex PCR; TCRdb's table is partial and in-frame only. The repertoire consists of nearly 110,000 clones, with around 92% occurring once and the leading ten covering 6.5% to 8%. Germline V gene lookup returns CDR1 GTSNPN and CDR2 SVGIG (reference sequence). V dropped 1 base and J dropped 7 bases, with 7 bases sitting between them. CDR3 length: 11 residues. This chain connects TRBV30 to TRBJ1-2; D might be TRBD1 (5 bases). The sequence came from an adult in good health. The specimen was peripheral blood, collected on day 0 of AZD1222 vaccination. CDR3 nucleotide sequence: TGTGCCTGGAGTGCCAGGGTTGGCTACACCTTC. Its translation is CAWSARVGYTF.